A selection of T cell receptor beta chains follows, all from one sample in a study of T cell changes during pregnancy in multiple sclerosis. Only in-frame clones appear in the TCRdb table, and some are missing; sequencing was by immunoSEQ multiplex PCR. The data contain about 77,000 clones, approximately 91% of them singletons. The sample was peripheral blood, taken before pregnancy. These receptor sequences come from a female donor with multiple sclerosis, enrolled in a pregnancy study. Each CDR3 is given with its conserved first and last residue. The D gene is left open where the match is weak. The listing skips clone size in some rows; elsewhere it reads once, few, many or a size class.

V,size,J,length,D,CDR3,DNA
TRBV27,-,TRBJ1-2,15,-,CASTPINRVNYGYTF,TGTGCCAGCACCCCTATCAACAGAGTAAACTATGGCTACACCTTC
TRBV9,-,TRBJ2-1,13,-,CASSVGIRGEQFF,TGTGCCAGCAGCGTGGGTATACGGGGTGAGCAGTTCTTC
TRBV28,-,TRBJ2-7,13,-,CASSLADSDEQYF,TGTGCCAGCAGTTTGGCCGACAGTGACGAGCAGTACTTC
TRBV6-1,-,TRBJ2-7,13,-,CASSEGASYEQYF,TGTGCCAGCAGTGAGGGGGCGTCCTACGAGCAGTACTTC
TRBV9,-,TRBJ2-1,14,-,CASSVGPPRGEQFF,TGTGCCAGCAGCGTTGGGCCGCCCAGGGGTGAGCAGTTCTTC
TRBV2,-,TRBJ1-6,15,-,CASSVRGGGNSPLHF,TGTGCCAGCAGTGTTAGGGGCGGGGGTAATTCACCCCTCCACTTT
TRBV19,-,TRBJ1-5,18,TRBD1,CASSLLQTGDLRNQPQHF,TGTGCCAGTAGTCTCCTTCAAACAGGGGACCTGAGAAATCAGCCCCAGCATTTT
TRBV9,-,TRBJ2-1,17,TRBD2,CASSVTSGGSSYNEQFF,TGTGCCAGCAGCGTGACTAGCGGGGGTAGCTCCTACAATGAGCAGTTCTTC
TRBV5-1,-,TRBJ2-1,15,-,CASSLDGDSYNEQFF,TGCGCCAGCAGCTTGGACGGGGACTCCTACAATGAGCAGTTCTTC
TRBV5-1,few,TRBJ1-5,16,-,CASSKRPASVNQPQHF,TGCGCCAGCAGTAAGAGGCCAGCCAGTGTCAATCAGCCCCAGCATTTT
TRBV5-1,few,TRBJ2-7,14,-,CASSLKTGNHEQYF,TGCGCCAGCAGCCTAAAAACAGGGAACCACGAGCAGTACTTC
TRBV29-1,-,TRBJ2-7,11,-,CSVGGQHEQYF,TGCAGCGTTGGGGGGCAACACGAGCAGTACTTC
TRBV27,-,TRBJ2-1,17,TRBD2,CASSRLAGGSPYNEQFF,TGTGCCAGCAGTCGGCTAGCGGGGGGCTCCCCCTACAATGAGCAGTTCTTC
TRBV30,-,TRBJ2-2,14,TRBD1,CAWTPGQEGGELFF,TGTGCCTGGACCCCGGGACAGGAAGGGGGGGAGCTGTTTTTT
TRBV9,-,TRBJ1-2,12,-,CASSGYRVGYTF,TGTGCCAGCAGCGGTTACAGGGTTGGCTACACCTTC
TRBV30,few,TRBJ1-1,14,TRBD1,CAWNLGQVNTEAFF,TGTGCCTGGAACCTGGGACAGGTGAACACTGAAGCTTTCTTT
TRBV10-2,-,TRBJ2-1,19,TRBD2,CASSALGVAGGPSYNEQFF,TGCGCCAGCAGTGCCCTGGGGGTAGCGGGGGGGCCCTCCTACAATGAGCAGTTCTTC
TRBV28,once,TRBJ1-2,16,-,CASIPRGLGQVGGYTF,TGTGCCAGCATCCCAAGGGGGTTGGGGCAAGTTGGCGGCTACACCTTC
TRBV6-1,-,TRBJ2-6,15,-,CASSDLDSGANVLTF,TGTGCCAGCAGTGACCTAGACTCTGGGGCCAACGTCCTGACTTTC
TRBV5-4,-,TRBJ2-5,15,-,CASSLAGMAVETQYF,TGTGCCAGCAGCTTGGCCGGGATGGCGGTGGAGACCCAGTACTTC
TRBV18,-,TRBJ1-3,16,-,CASSPPGILSGNTIYF,TGTGCCAGCTCCCCTCCGGGGATCCTCTCTGGAAACACCATATATTTT
TRBV5-1,-,TRBJ2-7,16,-,CASSLAYRGKTYEQYF,TGCGCCAGCAGCTTGGCCTACCGGGGGAAAACCTACGAGCAGTACTTC
TRBV20-1,once,TRBJ2-3,11,-,CSARAGDTQYF,TGCAGTGCTAGAGCGGGGGATACGCAGTATTTT
TRBV27,-,TRBJ1-5,13,-,CATAYHAAQPQHF,TGTGCCACCGCCTACCACGCGGCTCAGCCCCAGCATTTT
TRBV28,-,TRBJ1-2,13,-,CASSPQVGYGYTF,TGTGCCAGCAGTCCACAGGTCGGCTATGGCTACACCTTC
TRBV2,-,TRBJ2-5,12,-,CASRATGTPQYF,TGTGCCAGCAGGGCTACAGGGACGCCCCAGTACTTC
TRBV2,-,TRBJ1-5,12,-,CASSGGNQPQHF,TGTGCCAGCAGTGGAGGGAATCAGCCCCAGCATTTT
TRBV7-3,once,TRBJ1-2,13,-,CASSFPGGYGYTF,TGTGCCAGCAGCTTTCCAGGAGGCTATGGCTACACCTTC
TRBV4-3,-,TRBJ2-7,14,-,CASSQGSTRYEQYF,TGCGCCAGCAGCCAAGGAAGTACGCGGTACGAGCAGTACTTC
TRBV7-2,-,TRBJ2-1,15,-,CASSSHPGTYNEQFF,TGTGCCAGCAGCTCCCACCCAGGGACATACAATGAGCAGTTCTTC
TRBV4-2,-,TRBJ1-6,15,-,CASSHPGQLNSPLHF,TGTGCCAGCAGCCATCCGGGACAACTAAATTCACCCCTCCACTTT
TRBV7-3,-,TRBJ1-1,15,-,CASSPRGGASTEAFF,TGTGCCAGCAGCCCCCGAGGGGGGGCGAGCACTGAAGCTTTCTTT